This T cell receptor (beta chain) was obtained from a study of T cell responses to AZD1222 COVID-19 vaccine. Across the whole study: Second-dose schedules of about 4 or about 12 weeks were combined.

Clones were sequenced by immunoSEQ multiplex PCR, and TCRdb holds only the in-frame ones, with some missing. The sample has 140,000 to 150,000 clones; 80% to 90% are singletons. The ends were cut back, 5 bases at V and 5 bases at J, with 16 bases in the middle. The CDR3 has 14 residues. CDR1 is SGHTA, CDR2 FQGNSA, per germline. Points from the study as a whole: A mostly white British donor set with more females was recruited, and clonal diversity was possibly underestimated. Increases in Spike-specific TCR breadth and depth were seen after two AZD1222 doses.

With regard to this clone: The antigen is undetermined.

V usage is TRBV7-2 and J usage is TRBJ2-7, with D possibly matching TRBD2 (5 bases). The TCR sequence derives from an adult in good health. The specimen comprised peripheral blood, sampled on day 0 of AZD1222 vaccination. This chain's CDR3 is CASSGYLGVDEQYF. The CDR3 nucleotides are TGTGCCAGCAGCGGGTATCTGGGAGTAGACGAGCAGTACTTC.